Each of the 31 T cell receptor beta chains below was sequenced from the same sample in a study of glioma-infiltrating T cells. TCR alpha and beta CDR3 regions were amplified from RNA using iRepertoire nested multiplex PCR. TCRdb re-called the multiplex PCR reads through MiXCR, storing one row per CDR3 protein. The sample includes over 100,000 distinct CDR3 sequences, less than 30% of them seen just once. Specimen: glioma tissue, nonneoplastic brain tissue, or PBMCs (not recorded which). The receptor source for this set is a human donor with low-grade glioma or glioblastoma, undergoing nonglioma brain surgery, or in good health (not recorded which).

This clonotype was detected many times. The J gene is TRBJ2-3, the V gene TRBV7-2; 7 bases align to TRBD1. V shed 6 bases and J 1 base; nucleotides not matched to a gene: 7. The CDR3 covers 15 residues. Germline values: CDR1 SGHTA, CDR2 FQGNSA. This CDR3 reads CASRHDRVRTDTQYF. CDR3 coding DNA: TGTGCCAGCAGGCACGACAGGGTCCGCACAGATACGCAGTATTTT.

This clonotype was counted ten times or more. This chain links TRBV29-1 with TRBJ1-1, with D maybe TRBD1 (6 bases). The V end was cut by 6 bases, the J end by 3 bases, with 14 bases between. The CDR3 sequence is 13 residues long. Germline V CDR1 and CDR2: SQVTM, ANQGSEA. In DNA form, the CDR3 reads TGCAGCGTCGGAACAGGGATGGACACTGAAGCTTTCTTT. Protein sequence: CSVGTGMDTEAFF.

The chain joins TRBV4-1 to TRBJ2-5; D may correspond to TRBD1 or TRBD2 (5 bases each). Germline lookup yields CDR1 MGHRA and CDR2 YSYEKL. V lost 7 bases and J lost 2, with 20 bases in between. CDR3 length equals 16 residues. Here the CDR3 DNA reads TGCGCCAGCAAAAAACCGGGGCCAGCGGATCAAGAGACCCAGTACTTC. It yields the protein CASKKPGPADQETQYF.

The V call is TRBV14, the J call TRBJ2-3; 13 positions match TRBD2. CDR1 is SGHDN, CDR2 FVKESK, per germline. Trimming removed 4 bases from V and 5 bases from J; junction bases left unmatched: 9. The CDR3 is 17 amino acids. The CDR3 DNA reads TGTGCCAGCAGCCCCCGGGGACTAGCGGGGCCAGGAGATACGCAGTATTTT. Translating it yields CASSPRGLAGPGDTQYF. Based on the CDR3 plus reference TRBV14 and TRBJ2-3, the full variable domain is EAGVTQFPSHSVIEKGQTVTLRCDPISGHDNLYWYRRVMGKEIKFLLHFVKESKQDESGMPNNRFLAERTGGTYSTLKVQPAELEDSGVYFCASSPRGLAGPGDTQYFGPGTRLTVL.

This clonotype has at least ten counts. The chain employs TRBV2 and TRBJ1-6; D not certain. The CDR3 has 13 amino acids. Trimming left V 3 bases short and J 6 bases short, with 6 bases between. The germline V gene has CDR1 SNHLY and CDR2 FYNNEI. CDR3 region: CASSDEVNSPLHF. The CDR3 DNA follows: TGTGCCAGCAGTGACGAGGTTAATTCACCCCTCCACTTT.

This clonotype was seen repeatedly, ten times or more. The chain joins TRBV6-5 to TRBJ1-1, with D unresolved. V was clipped by 2 bases and J by 3 bases, with 7 bases between them. The CDR3 consists of 13 residues. Germline V lookup: CDR1 MNHEY, CDR2 SVGAGI. The CDR3 spells CASSYGGDTEAFF. The CDR3 DNA reads as TGTGCCAGCAGTTACGGCGGGGACACTGAAGCTTTCTTT.

This clonotype occurred many times. The chain links TRBV7-8 to TRBJ2-7; tentative D call: TRBD1 (5 bases). This CDR3 has 16 residues. Looked up from germline, CDR1 is SGHVS and CDR2 is FQNEAQ. Trimming cost V 1 base and J 4 bases, with 17 bases left between them. This CDR3 reads CASSLEGRAYGYEQYF. The CDR3 region has the DNA TGTGCCAGCAGCTTAGAAGGCAGGGCTTACGGGTACGAGCAGTACTTC.

This clonotype was detected ten times or more. The rearrangement joins TRBV27 to TRBJ1-5; D uncertain. Trimming cost V 5 bases and J 3 bases, with 11 bases left between them. The V gene's germline CDR1 is MNHEY and CDR2 SMNVEV (reference sequence). The CDR3 has 14 residues. The CDR3 reads CASSPTRDNQPQHF. Written as DNA, the CDR3 is TGTGCCAGCAGTCCTACTAGAGACAATCAGCCCCAGCATTTT.

As concerns this clonotype: At one of its ends the junction is not consistent with the germline gene, which may arise from a read error. This sequence joins TRBV7-2 and TRBJ2-7; D is uncertain. The CDR3 totals 14 residues. Germline CDR1 SGHTA, CDR2 FQGNSA. The CDR3 sequence: CASIPPSISYEQYF. The CDR3 DNA reads as TGTGCCAGCATCCCACCGAGTATTTCCTACGAGCAGTACTTT.

This clonotype has only a few counts. CDR3 loop: CASSAGQGRRTKNIQYF. In DNA, the CDR3 is TGTGCCAGCAGTGCGGGACAGGGGAGGAGAACCAAAAACATTCAGTACTTC. The chain is built from TRBV12-3 or TRBV12-4 and TRBJ2-4; 10 nucleotides agree with TRBD1. V lost 5 bases and J lost 2; bases outside the gene matches: 9. The CDR3 has 17 residues.

The table lists this clonotype with many counts. The V and J genes are TRBV7-6 and TRBJ2-1; perhaps D is TRBD1 or TRBD2 (5 bases each). In germline, CDR1 is SGHVS, CDR2 FNYEAQ. The CDR3 loop spans 14 amino acids. The V end lost 5 bases, the J end lost 6 bases, and 14 bases lay between the germline ends. DNA of the CDR3: TGTGCCAGCAGCGCTCTCGGGGCGGTCAATGAGCAGTTCTTC. It translates to CASSALGAVNEQFF.

This clonotype was detected a few times. The chain combines TRBV6-4 with TRBJ2-1; D is ambiguous. The V gene's germline CDR1 is MRHNA and CDR2 SNTAGT. Trimming cost V 2 bases and J 9 bases, with 11 bases left between them. The CDR3 is made up of 13 amino acids. CDR3 in DNA: TGTGCCAGCAGTGACCCCACAGATGGTGAGCAGTTCTTC. Translating gives CASSDPTDGEQFF.

The sample holds many counts of this clonotype. V usage is TRBV12-3 or TRBV12-4 and J usage is TRBJ1-1, with 7 bases identical to TRBD1. The V segment lost 7 bases and the J segment 4 bases; nucleotides outside the gene matches: 12. The CDR3 consists of 15 residues. CDR3 DNA sequence: TGTGCCAGCACCTCCGGGGCGGACAGGTTCACTGAAGCTTTCTTT. This codes for CASTSGADRFTEAFF.

This chain links TRBV7-9 with TRBJ1-6; a possible D gene is TRBD1 (6 bases). V was pared by 1 base and J by 7 bases, with 11 bases between. Germline loops: CDR1 SEHNR, CDR2 FQNEAQ (reference sequence). CDR3 length: 15 residues. CDR3 protein: CASSLGGPMNSPLHF. CDR3 in DNA: TGTGCCAGCAGCTTAGGGGGGCCTATGAATTCACCCCTCCACTTT.

This clonotype was seen at least ten times. The V and J genes are TRBV12-3 or TRBV12-4 and TRBJ1-1, with 7 bases lining up with TRBD1. V dropped 2 bases and J dropped 0; count of bases not matched to a gene: 9. CDR3 length equals 17 residues. The CDR3 here is CASSLPQGVGMNTEAFF. CDR3 DNA sequence: TGTGCCAGCAGTTTACCGCAGGGGGTGGGGATGAACACTGAAGCTTTCTTT.

This clonotype occurred many times. This sequence joins TRBV12-3 or TRBV12-4 and TRBJ1-1; 7 bases map to TRBD1. After removal of 1 base from V and 4 bases from J, the junction contained 3 bases not matched to a gene. The CDR3 has 14 residues. The CDR3 here is CASSLGGTVTEAFF. The CDR3 DNA is TGTGCCAGCAGTTTAGGGGGGACAGTCACTGAAGCTTTCTTT.

This clonotype was seen repeatedly, ten times or more. The J gene is TRBJ1-2, the V gene TRBV20-1, with D tentatively TRBD1 (5 bases). The CDR3 spans 14 residues. Deletions cut 1 base from V and 1 base from J, with 10 bases between. Germline assignment: CDR1 DFQATT and CDR2 SNEGSKA (reference sequence). This CDR3 reads CSARGDSFNYGYTF. The DNA for the CDR3 is TGCAGTGCTAGAGGAGACAGTTTTAACTATGGCTACACCTTC.

This clonotype has a count of ten or more. V gene TRBV7-3 combines with J gene TRBJ1-2, with D unresolved. Germline V gene lookup returns CDR1 SGHTA and CDR2 FQGTGA. There are 13 residues in the CDR3. V lost 3 bases, J lost 4 bases, and 9 bases lay in between. CDR3: CASSLSHLYGYTF. Here the CDR3 DNA reads TGTGCCAGCAGCTTGAGTCATCTCTATGGCTACACCTTC.

This clonotype came up many times. The chain recombines TRBV28 with TRBJ2-7; 8 nucleotides align to TRBD1. J lost 6 bases, V lost 3 bases, and 7 bases had no gene match. Germline-derived CDR1 and CDR2 are MDHEN and SYDVKM. The CDR3 length is 14 residues. DNA of the CDR3: TGTGCCAGCAGTTTGCAGGGGGCGGCTCGCGAGCAGTACTTC. Amino acids: CASSLQGAAREQYF.

The chain couples TRBV4-1 to TRBJ2-1; 8 bases fit TRBD2. The J segment lost 2 bases and the V segment lost 1 base, leaving 7 bases of the junction unmatched. This CDR3 has 17 amino acids. Germline values: CDR1 MGHRA, CDR2 YSYEKL. CDR3 coding DNA: TGCGCCAGCAGCCAAGCAAAAGCGGGAGAACCCTACAATGAGCAGTTCTTC. Translated, it gives CASSQAKAGEPYNEQFF.

This clonotype was recorded at least ten times. The chain joins TRBV6-2 or TRBV6-3 to TRBJ2-3; D is undetermined. Deletions cut 6 bases from V and 8 bases from J, with 15 bases between. The CDR3 consists of 13 residues. Germline V gene data show CDR1 as MNHEY and CDR2 as SVGEGT. CDR3 in amino acids: CASRSWQDGTQYF. CDR3 nucleotide sequence: TGTGCCAGCAGATCCTGGCAGGACGGTACGCAGTATTTT.

This clonotype occurred many times. V and J are TRBV27 and TRBJ1-3; the D gene is possibly TRBD1 (5 bases). Germline CDR1 is MNHEY and CDR2 is SMNVEV (reference sequence). The CDR3 extends over 14 amino acids. V gave up 2 bases and J gave up 3 bases, with 8 bases separating them. The CDR3 region is CASSLGGVGNTIYF. The DNA for the CDR3 is TGTGCCAGCAGTTTAGGAGGGGTTGGAAACACCATATATTTT.

This clonotype has a handful of counts. The V call is TRBV2, the J call TRBJ1-1; TRBD1 matches at 8 bases. J was trimmed by 3 bases and V by 4 bases; bases with no gene match: 4. This CDR3 region has 14 residues. The germline gives CDR1 SNHLY, CDR2 FYNNEI. The CDR3 is CASSVQGADTEAFF. The CDR3 coding sequence is TGTGCCAGCAGTGTCCAGGGGGCCGACACTGAAGCTTTCTTT.

With regard to this clonotype: A read error may explain this, as a much larger clone is one base away. CDR3 bases: TGTGCCATCAGGGGGAGGACAGGGATAGTCACCGGGGAGCTGTTTTTT. Encoded protein: CAIRGRTGIVTGELFF. The chain carries TRBV10-3 and TRBJ2-2; 8 bases map to TRBD1. With 6 bases clipped from V and 4 bases from J, the junction kept 10 bases outside the gene matches. The CDR3 is 16 residues long. CDR1 and CDR2 (germline): ENHRY, SYGVKD.

Worth noting for this clonotype: This may arise from a read error, as a much more abundant clone is one base away. The V and J genes are TRBV19 and TRBJ2-1; weak D call: TRBD1 (5 bases). Germline-derived CDR1 and CDR2 are LNHDA and SQIVND (reference sequence). The CDR3 covers 15 residues. CDR3 sequence (DNA): TGTGCCAGTAAAGCGACAGATTTTAGGAACAATAAGCAGTTCTTC. It encodes CASKATDFRNNKQFF.

This clonotype was detected many times. The gene calls are TRBV6-1 and TRBJ2-5; the match to TRBD1 covers 11 bases. V was pared by 6 bases and J by 3 bases, with 3 bases of the junction left unmatched. The CDR3 is 14 amino acids. Germline lookup yields CDR1 MNHNS and CDR2 SASEGT. The chain's CDR3 is CASSRTGGEETQYF. The CDR3 DNA sequence: TGTGCCAGCAGCCGGACAGGGGGCGAAGAGACCCAGTACTTC.

CDR3 nucleotide sequence: TGTGCTAGTGCCAAGGGCACTGGCTACGAGCAGTACTTC. Residues: CASAKGTGYEQYF. This chain uses TRBV12-5 with TRBJ2-7; D unresolved. The ends were cut back, 7 bases at V and 3 bases at J, with 13 bases in the middle. Germline CDR1 and CDR2: LGHNT and FRNRAP. The CDR3 is 13 amino acids.

The table lists this clonotype with many counts. This sequence joins TRBV20-1 and TRBJ2-3; 7 positions match TRBD1. V lost 3 bases and J lost 4; bases outside the gene matches: 10. This CDR3 comprises 15 residues. CDR1 and CDR2 (germline): DFQATT, SNEGSKA (reference sequence). The CDR3 sequence is CSARPRQGIADTQYF. CDR3 DNA sequence: TGCAGTGCTAGGCCAAGACAGGGTATAGCAGATACGCAGTATTTT.

Details on this clonotype: Its ends do not fully match the called genes, so a read error is possible. The rearrangement uses TRBV6-1 and TRBJ1-1; D remains unclear. The CDR3 has 15 amino acids. CDR1 is MNHNS and CDR2 is SASEGT in the germline V gene. CDR3 DNA: TGTGCCAGCAGTGCCTCCTTGCCCATGAACACTAAAGCTTTCTTT. Translated, it gives CASSASLPMNTKAFF.

This clonotype was recorded many times. V gene TRBV4-2 combines with J gene TRBJ1-1; TRBD1 might be the D (6 bases). The germline gives CDR1 LGHNA, CDR2 YNFKEQ. The CDR3 contains 15 residues. Trimming removed 0 bases at V and 0 bases at J, with 8 bases between. CDR3 DNA sequence: TGTGCCAGCAGCCAAGAGGGACATCTGAACACTGAAGCTTTCTTT. It is translated as CASSQEGHLNTEAFF.

CDR3 sequence reads: CASSPDVYNEQFF. DNA of the CDR3: TGTGCCAGTAGTCCGGACGTTTACAATGAGCAGTTCTTC. The chain recombines TRBV19 with TRBJ2-1; D ambiguous. The CDR3 has 13 amino acids. The germline CDR1 and CDR2 sequences are LNHDA and SQIVND (reference sequence). V gave up 5 bases and J gave up 4 bases, with 9 bases separating them.